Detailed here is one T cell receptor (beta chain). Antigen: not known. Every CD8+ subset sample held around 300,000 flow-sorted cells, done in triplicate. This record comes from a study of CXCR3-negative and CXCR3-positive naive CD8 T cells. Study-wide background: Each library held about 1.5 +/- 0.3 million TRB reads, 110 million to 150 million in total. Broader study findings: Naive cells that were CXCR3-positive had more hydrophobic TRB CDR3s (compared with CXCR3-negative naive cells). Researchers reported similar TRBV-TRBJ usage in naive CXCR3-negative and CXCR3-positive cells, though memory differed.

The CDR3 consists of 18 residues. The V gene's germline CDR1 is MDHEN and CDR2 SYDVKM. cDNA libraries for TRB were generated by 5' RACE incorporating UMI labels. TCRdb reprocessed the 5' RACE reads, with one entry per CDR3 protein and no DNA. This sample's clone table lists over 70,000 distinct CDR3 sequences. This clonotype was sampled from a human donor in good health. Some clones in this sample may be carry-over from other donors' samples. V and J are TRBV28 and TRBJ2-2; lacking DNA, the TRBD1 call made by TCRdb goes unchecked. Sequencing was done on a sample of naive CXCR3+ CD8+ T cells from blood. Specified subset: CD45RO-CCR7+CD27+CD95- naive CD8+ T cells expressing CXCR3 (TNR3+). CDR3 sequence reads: CASSTGTGGRHDTGELFF.